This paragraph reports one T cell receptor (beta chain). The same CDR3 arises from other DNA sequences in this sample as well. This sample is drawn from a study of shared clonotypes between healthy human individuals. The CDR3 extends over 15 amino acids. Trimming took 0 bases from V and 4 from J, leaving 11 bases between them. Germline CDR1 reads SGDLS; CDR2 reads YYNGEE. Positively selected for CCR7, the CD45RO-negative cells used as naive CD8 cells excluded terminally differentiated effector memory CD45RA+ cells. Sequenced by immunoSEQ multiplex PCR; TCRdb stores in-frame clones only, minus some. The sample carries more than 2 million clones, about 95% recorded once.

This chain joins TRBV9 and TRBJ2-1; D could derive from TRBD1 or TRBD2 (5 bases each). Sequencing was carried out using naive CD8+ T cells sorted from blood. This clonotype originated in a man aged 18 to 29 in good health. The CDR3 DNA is TGTGCCAGCAGCGTAGCTGGGGGACCTTACAATGAGCAGTTCTTC. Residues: CASSVAGGPYNEQFF.